This entry concerns a single T cell receptor (beta chain). Clones were read by immunoSEQ multiplex PCR, and TCRdb kept only the in-frame ones, dropping some. The table includes tens of thousands of clones, 85% to 95% detected once. CDR3 length equals 11 residues. The V gene's germline CDR1 is SGHVS and CDR2 FQNEAQ. The V gene lost 6 bases and the J gene lost 6 bases, with 9 bases spanning the gap. This record comes from a study of T cell changes during pregnancy in multiple sclerosis. The sequencing here drew on peripheral blood, taken in the first trimester of pregnancy. The receptor was derived from a female donor with multiple sclerosis, enrolled in a pregnancy study. J is TRBJ2-7 and V is TRBV7-8; D not certain. CDR3 residues: CASSFKSEQYF. For the CDR3, the DNA is TGTGCCAGCAGTTTTAAGAGCGAGCAGTACTTC. The full variable domain, rest sourced from reference TRBV7-8 and TRBJ2-7, is GAGVSQSPRYKVAKRGQDVALRCDPISGHVSLFWYQQALGQGPEFLTYFQNEAQLDKSGLPSDRFFAERPEGSVSTLKIQRTQQEDSAVYLCASSFKSEQYFGPGTRLTVT.